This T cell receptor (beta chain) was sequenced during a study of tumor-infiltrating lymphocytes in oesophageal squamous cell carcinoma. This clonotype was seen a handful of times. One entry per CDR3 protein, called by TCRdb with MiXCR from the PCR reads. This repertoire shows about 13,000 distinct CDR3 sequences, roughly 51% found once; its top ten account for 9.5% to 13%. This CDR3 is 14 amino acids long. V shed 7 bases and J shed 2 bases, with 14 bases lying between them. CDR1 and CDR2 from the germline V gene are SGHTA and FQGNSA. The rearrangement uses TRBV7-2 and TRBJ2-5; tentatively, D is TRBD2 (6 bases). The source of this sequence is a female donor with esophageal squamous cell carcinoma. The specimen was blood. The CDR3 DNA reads TGTGCCAGCACAAAGCCGCGGGGACAAGAGACCCAGTACTTC. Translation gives CASTKPRGQETQYF.